This T cell receptor beta chain is from a study of cytomegalovirus exposure and HLA in healthy donors. The PCR had 60 Vbeta and 13 Jbeta primers. Assay: immunoSEQ multiplex PCR; the TCRdb copy retains only in-frame clones and omits some. The profile shows 100,000 to 150,000 clones, 78% of them singletons. The CDR3 spans 15 residues. Germline CDR1 reads MDHEN; CDR2 reads SYDVKM. Trimming stripped 6 bases from V and 0 bases from J, with 15 bases between. The receptor was derived from a man younger than 40 in good health and CMV-seropositive. This chain connects TRBV28 to TRBJ2-7, with D tentatively TRBD2 (6 bases). The sequencing sample was made of PBMCs. This CDR3 is CASRLGLRSSYEQYF. The CDR3 DNA follows: TGTGCCAGCAGACTGGGACTCCGTAGCTCCTACGAGCAGTACTTC.